What follows are 8 T cell receptor beta chains derived from one specimen sequenced in a study of cytomegalovirus exposure and HLA in healthy donors (dated by TCRdb to the late 2010s). Libraries were constructed by the immunoSEQ multiplex PCR assay. For the multiplex PCR, a mixture combining 60 forward primers for TCR Vbeta segments and 13 reverse primers for TCR Jbeta segments was used. The table was pulled from immuneACCESS by TCRdb, which kept in-frame rearrangements only. Such tables lose some clones; where checked, under half of the loss comes from unresolved V genes, and the rest has no known cause. This sample gives about 110,000 clones in total; approximately 76% of them show up just once. Approximately 8.4% of the sample belongs to the ten largest clones. Sequenced: PBMCs. These receptors were taken from a middle-aged man in good health and CMV-seronegative.

This rearrangement joins TRBV12-5 to TRBJ2-7, with TRBD2 as a possible D gene (5 bases). The CDR3 covers 14 residues. Germline V gene data show CDR1 as LGHNT and CDR2 as FRNRAP. V gave up 7 bases and J gave up 5 bases, with 18 bases separating them. CDR3 coding DNA: TGTGCTAGTGCCGAGGGCTATGCTATGAACGAGCAGTACTTC. It encodes CASAEGYAMNEQYF.

The chain recombines TRBV2 with TRBJ2-5; D may be TRBD2 (5 bases). In germline, CDR1 is SNHLY, CDR2 FYNNEI. The CDR3 runs to 11 residues. V dropped 6 bases and J dropped 7 bases, with 9 bases sitting between them. The CDR3 coding sequence is TGTGCCAGCAGGCTAGAGGGGACCCAGTACTTC. Its protein product is CASRLEGTQYF.

This chain links TRBV11-3 with TRBJ1-1; TRBD1 agrees at 8 bases. This CDR3 is built from 15 residues. The trim removed 5 bases at V and 11 bases at J, leaving 16 bases unmatched. Germline CDR1 and CDR2: SGHNT and YENEEA. The CDR3 region is CASSQDRARDRRAFF. The CDR3 nucleotides are TGTGCCAGCAGCCAGGACAGGGCCAGAGACAGAAGGGCTTTCTTT.

The chain links TRBV5-4 to TRBJ2-1; D is uncertain. There are 11 residues in the CDR3. Trimming pared 6 bases from V and 10 bases from J, leaving 11 bases between. Per germline, CDR1 SGHNT and CDR2 YYREEE (reference sequence). The chain's CDR3 is CASTLSREQFF. The CDR3 nucleotides read TGTGCCAGCACCCTGAGCCGGGAGCAGTTCTTC.

The chain uses TRBV7-6 and TRBJ1-1, with D unresolved. The CDR3 runs to 13 residues. V was shortened by 5 bases and J by 0 bases, with 7 bases between the two germline ends. Germline V CDR1 and CDR2: SGHVS, FNYEAQ. DNA for the CDR3: TGTGCCAGCAGCCCTCACTTGAACACTGAAGCTTTCTTT. This encodes CASSPHLNTEAFF. The full variable domain, rest sourced from reference TRBV7-6 and TRBJ1-1, is GAGVSQSPRYKVTKRGQDVALRCDPISGHVSLYWYRQALGQGPEFLTYFNYEAQQDKSGLPNDRFSAERPEGSISTLTIQRTEQRDSAMYRCASSPHLNTEAFFGQGTRLTVV.

CDR3 coding DNA: TGCGCCAGCAGTGTGGCTCGGGGGGCCGTGAATGAGCAGTTCTTC. It translates to CASSVARGAVNEQFF. The chain employs TRBV10-2 and TRBJ2-1; D might be TRBD2 (7 bases). V shed 4 bases and J shed 7 bases, with 17 bases lying between them. Germline V gene lookup returns CDR1 WSHSY and CDR2 SAAADI. This CDR3 spans 15 amino acids.

This chain uses TRBV27 with TRBJ2-5; 7 bases fit TRBD1. Germline CDR1 reads MNHEY; CDR2 reads SMNVEV (reference sequence). The CDR3 is 12 residues long. V lost 10 bases to trimming and J lost 4 bases; unmatched junction nucleotides: 6. The CDR3 sequence: CATLDRAETQYF. DNA of the CDR3: TGTGCCACCTTAGACAGGGCAGAGACCCAGTACTTC.

This chain links TRBV9 with TRBJ1-1; D remains ambiguous. This CDR3 is 17 amino acids long. The germline CDR1 and CDR2 sequences are SGDLS and YYNGEE. Deletions cut 2 bases from V and 1 base from J, with 18 bases between. This CDR3 reads CASSVNLKSNGNTEAFF. The DNA of the CDR3 is TGTGCCAGCAGCGTTAACCTCAAGAGTAACGGGAACACTGAAGCTTTCTTT. Together with reference TRBV9 and TRBJ1-1, the CDR3 gives the full variable domain: DSGVTQTPKHLITATGQRVTLRCSPRSGDLSVYWYQQSLDQGLQFLIQYYNGEERAKGNILERFSAQQFPDLHSELNLSSLELGDSALYFCASSVNLKSNGNTEAFFGQGTRLTVV.